This T cell receptor (beta chain) stems from a study of shared clonotypes between healthy human individuals. Study in general: The study used three CD4 naive, three CD4 memory, two CD8 naive and one CD8 memory plate per donor. Whole-study results and caveats: The study generally estimated greater richness for naive than memory subsets. Rarefaction exposed incomplete sorted-subset sequencing despite large depth. Depth of sequencing was expected to influence donor clonotype sharing.

Generated by immunoSEQ multiplex PCR, the TCRdb table keeps only in-frame clones and is missing some. The profile shows about a million clones, about 75% of them singletons. Trimming removed 5 bases at V and 3 bases at J, with 11 bases between. The CDR3 contains 14 residues. The germline CDR1 and CDR2 sequences are MNHNS and SASEGT. This clone was counted a few times. What it binds is unknown. The chain is built from TRBV6-1 and TRBJ1-5, with no clear D. The sequenced material came from memory CD4+ T cells sorted from blood. The subset: CD45RA-negative fraction. The sequence derives from a man aged 18 to 30 in good health. The CDR3 loop is CASSSSGNNQPQHF. The CDR3 region has the DNA TGTGCCAGCAGTAGCTCGGGAAACAATCAGCCCCAGCATTTT.